This is a list of T cell receptor beta chains from one sample in a study of blood T cells in healthy people across ages. TCRdb re-derived calls from the 5' RACE reads in MiXCR, one entry per CDR3 protein. In the table there are 1 million to 1.2 million distinct CDR3 sequences, around two fifths of which are singletons. The material sequenced was blood. All receptors derive from a man between 18 and 29 years old in good health. Each CDR3 is given with its conserved first and last residue. Each record gives: D gene, clone size, V gene, J gene, CDR3 DNA, CDR3 protein. D genes are given only for firm matches. Expanded clones are given a class, and other clones once, few, many or no size at all.

d_call: TRBD1; clone_size: .; v_call: TRBV7-2; j_call: TRBJ2-4; cdr3_nt: TGTGCCAGCAGCTTATCCCCTCGTAGGACAGGACCCCCAGCCAAAAACATTCAGTACTTC; cdr3_aa: CASSLSPRRTGPPAKNIQYF
d_call: .; clone_size: .; v_call: TRBV4-1; j_call: TRBJ1-1; cdr3_nt: TGCGCCAGCAGCCAAGATCCGCAGAACACTGAAGCTTTCTTT; cdr3_aa: CASSQDPQNTEAFF
d_call: .; clone_size: .; v_call: TRBV13; j_call: TRBJ1-1; cdr3_nt: TGTGCCAGCAGCCAGACGGGTGGTGAAGCTTTCTTT; cdr3_aa: CASSQTGGEAFF
d_call: .; clone_size: .; v_call: TRBV12-3/TRBV12-4; j_call: TRBJ1-5; cdr3_nt: TGTGCCAGCATCCAAGAGGTCCAGGGGACTCAGCCCCAGCATTTT; cdr3_aa: CASIQEVQGTQPQHF
d_call: .; clone_size: once; v_call: TRBV9; j_call: TRBJ2-7; cdr3_nt: TGTGCCAGCAGCGGTTACTTCAGGGGGGCCTACAATGAGCAGTACTTC; cdr3_aa: CASSGYFRGAYNEQYF
d_call: TRBD2; clone_size: .; v_call: TRBV12-5; j_call: TRBJ2-4; cdr3_nt: TGTGCTAGTGGTCGAGCGGGACCCAAAAACATTCAGTACTTC; cdr3_aa: CASGRAGPKNIQYF
d_call: TRBD2; clone_size: .; v_call: TRBV24-1; j_call: TRBJ2-1; cdr3_nt: TGTGCCACCAGTGATTGGACTAGCGGGGGGGCCTTGGAGCAGTTCTTC; cdr3_aa: CATSDWTSGGALEQFF
d_call: TRBD2; clone_size: .; v_call: TRBV6-5; j_call: TRBJ2-2; cdr3_nt: TGTGCCAGCAGTTATTTTAGCGGGGGGGCGAACACCGGGGAGCTGTTTTTT; cdr3_aa: CASSYFSGGANTGELFF
d_call: TRBD2; clone_size: .; v_call: TRBV20-1; j_call: TRBJ2-1; cdr3_nt: TGCAGTGCTAGAGTCGGACTAGCGGGGGGGCCAGGGAATGAGCAGTTCTTC; cdr3_aa: CSARVGLAGGPGNEQFF
d_call: .; clone_size: once; v_call: TRBV20-1; j_call: TRBJ1-2; cdr3_nt: TGCAGTGCTAGGTCACAGGGTAACTATGGCTACACCTTC; cdr3_aa: CSARSQGNYGYTF
d_call: .; clone_size: .; v_call: TRBV21-1; j_call: TRBJ1-2; cdr3_nt: TGTGCCAACAAACAGACTCCTAACTATGGCTACACCTTC; cdr3_aa: CANKQTPNYGYTF
d_call: TRBD1; clone_size: .; v_call: TRBV12-3/TRBV12-4; j_call: TRBJ2-3; cdr3_nt: TGTGCCAGCACCCAGGGGGCCACAGATACGCAGTATTTT; cdr3_aa: CASTQGATDTQYF
d_call: TRBD1; clone_size: .; v_call: TRBV7-9; j_call: TRBJ1-4; cdr3_nt: TGTGCCAGCAGCTCCCGGACAGGCCCACACTATGAAAAACTGTTTTTT; cdr3_aa: CASSSRTGPHYEKLFF
d_call: .; clone_size: few; v_call: TRBV20-1; j_call: TRBJ1-2; cdr3_nt: TGCAGTGCTAGAGATATCAACAGGTCCTATGGCTACACCTTC; cdr3_aa: CSARDINRSYGYTF
d_call: .; clone_size: .; v_call: TRBV4-1; j_call: TRBJ1-1; cdr3_nt: TGCGCCAGCAGCCAAGGGGGACAAAATGTGAACACTGAAGCTTTCTTT; cdr3_aa: CASSQGGQNVNTEAFF
d_call: .; clone_size: many; v_call: TRBV29-1; j_call: TRBJ1-1; cdr3_nt: TGCAGCGTCGACTCCGACGGACTGAACACTGAAGCTTTCTTT; cdr3_aa: CSVDSDGLNTEAFF
d_call: .; clone_size: .; v_call: TRBV10-3; j_call: TRBJ1-5; cdr3_nt: TGTGCCTCAAAAGGGTCAGGGGCGGGGGATCAGCCCCAGCATTTT; cdr3_aa: CASKGSGAGDQPQHF
d_call: .; clone_size: few; v_call: TRBV12-3/TRBV12-4; j_call: TRBJ1-2; cdr3_nt: TGTGCCAGCAGTTTCGGGGAGCGGGCTGGCTACACCTTC; cdr3_aa: CASSFGERAGYTF
d_call: .; clone_size: .; v_call: TRBV28; j_call: TRBJ1-4; cdr3_nt: TGTGCCAGTAGTTTTTGGGGGAACGAAGCTAATGAAAAACTGTTTTTT; cdr3_aa: CASSFWGNEANEKLFF
d_call: .; clone_size: few; v_call: TRBV20-1; j_call: TRBJ1-2; cdr3_nt: TGCAGTGCTAGAGATATGCTCTATGGCTACACCTTC; cdr3_aa: CSARDMLYGYTF